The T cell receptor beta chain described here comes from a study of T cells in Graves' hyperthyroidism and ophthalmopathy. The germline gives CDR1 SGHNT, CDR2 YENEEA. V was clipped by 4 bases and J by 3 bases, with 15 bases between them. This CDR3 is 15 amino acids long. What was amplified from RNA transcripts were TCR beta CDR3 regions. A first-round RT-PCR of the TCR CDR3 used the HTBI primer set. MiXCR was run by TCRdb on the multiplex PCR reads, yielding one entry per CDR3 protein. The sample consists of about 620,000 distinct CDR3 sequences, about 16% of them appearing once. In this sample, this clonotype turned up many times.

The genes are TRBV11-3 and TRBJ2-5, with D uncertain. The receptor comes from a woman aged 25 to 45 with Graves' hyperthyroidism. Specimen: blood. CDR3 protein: CASSYQNSYEETQYF. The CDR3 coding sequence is TGTGCCAGCAGCTACCAGAATAGCTATGAAGAGACCCAGTACTTC.